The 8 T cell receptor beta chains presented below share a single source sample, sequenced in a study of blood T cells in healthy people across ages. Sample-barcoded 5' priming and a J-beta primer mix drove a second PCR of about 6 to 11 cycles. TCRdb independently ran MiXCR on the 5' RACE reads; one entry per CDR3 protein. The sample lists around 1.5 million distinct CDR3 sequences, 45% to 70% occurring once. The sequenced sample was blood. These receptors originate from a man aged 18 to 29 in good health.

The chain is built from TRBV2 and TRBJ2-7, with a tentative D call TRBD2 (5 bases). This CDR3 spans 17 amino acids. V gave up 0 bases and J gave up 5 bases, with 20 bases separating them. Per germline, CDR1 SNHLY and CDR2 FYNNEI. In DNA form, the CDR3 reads TGTGCCAGCAGTGAAGCGGCTGGACTCACCACCATCCACGAGCAGTACTTC. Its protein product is CASSEAAGLTTIHEQYF. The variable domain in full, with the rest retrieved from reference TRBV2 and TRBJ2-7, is EPEVTQTPSHQVTQMGQEVILRCVPISNHLYFYWYRQILGQKVEFLVSFYNNEISEKSEIFDDQFSVERPDGSNFTLKIRSTKLEDSAMYFCASSEAAGLTTIHEQYFGPGTRLTVT.

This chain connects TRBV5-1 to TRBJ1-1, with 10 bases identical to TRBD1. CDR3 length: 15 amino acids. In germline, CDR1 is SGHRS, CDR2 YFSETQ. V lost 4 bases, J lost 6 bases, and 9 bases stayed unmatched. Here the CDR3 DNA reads TGCGCCAGCAGCGCGACGACAGGGGGCCTGGCTGAAGCTTTCTTT. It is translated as CASSATTGGLAEAFF.

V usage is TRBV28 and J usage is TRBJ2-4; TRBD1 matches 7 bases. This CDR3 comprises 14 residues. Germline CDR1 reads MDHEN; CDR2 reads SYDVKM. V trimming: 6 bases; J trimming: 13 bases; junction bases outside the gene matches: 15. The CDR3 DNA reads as TGTGCCAGCAGGCGGACGGGGACAGTGCGTGAGCAGTACTTC. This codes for CASRRTGTVREQYF.

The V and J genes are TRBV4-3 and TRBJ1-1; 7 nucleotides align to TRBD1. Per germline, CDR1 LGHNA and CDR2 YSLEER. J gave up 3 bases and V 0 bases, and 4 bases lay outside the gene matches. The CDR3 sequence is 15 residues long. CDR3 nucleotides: TGCGCCAGCAGCCAAGAAACAGGGGCACACACTGAAGCTTTCTTT. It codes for CASSQETGAHTEAFF.

This CDR3 is CASSPPHAGQYQETQYF. In DNA form, the CDR3 reads TGTGCCAGCAGCCCCCCCCATGCGGGACAGTACCAAGAGACCCAGTACTTC. The gene calls are TRBV9 and TRBJ2-5; a possible D gene is TRBD1 (7 bases). CDR1 SGDLS and CDR2 YYNGEE come from the germline V gene. This CDR3 is built from 17 residues. With 4 bases removed from V and 0 bases from J, the gap between germline ends came to 19 bases.

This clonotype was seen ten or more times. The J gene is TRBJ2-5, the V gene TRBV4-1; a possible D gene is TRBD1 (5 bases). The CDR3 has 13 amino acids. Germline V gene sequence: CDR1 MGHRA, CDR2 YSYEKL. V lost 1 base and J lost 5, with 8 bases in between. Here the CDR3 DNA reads TGCGCCAGCAGCCAAGTTAAGGGGGAGACCCAGTACTTC. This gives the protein CASSQVKGETQYF.

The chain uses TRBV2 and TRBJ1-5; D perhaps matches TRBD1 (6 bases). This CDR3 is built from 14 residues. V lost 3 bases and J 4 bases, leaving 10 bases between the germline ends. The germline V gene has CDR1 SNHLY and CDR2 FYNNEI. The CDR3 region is CASSDPTGNQPQHF. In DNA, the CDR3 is TGTGCCAGCAGTGACCCCACAGGGAATCAGCCCCAGCATTTT.

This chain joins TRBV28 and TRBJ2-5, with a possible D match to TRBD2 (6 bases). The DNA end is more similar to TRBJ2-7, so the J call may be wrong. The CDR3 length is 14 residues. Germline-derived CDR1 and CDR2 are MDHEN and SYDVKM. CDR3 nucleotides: TGTGCCAGCAGTTTGGAGGGGAATGGCTACGAGCAGTACTTC. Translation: CASSLEGNGYEQYF.